The 27 T cell receptor beta chains in this list originate from one sample, sequenced in a study of T-cell memory formation after mild COVID-19. TCRdb re-analysed the 5' RACE reads in MiXCR, keeping a single row per CDR3 protein. Of about 470,000 distinct CDR3 sequences detected, 25% appear once; the ten largest clones hold around an eighth. The sequenced sample consisted of PBMCs or a T cell subset sorted from them (not recorded which). These receptors came from an adult woman who had mild COVID-19 (a few samples of this study predate the infection). Cell type and time point are not known.

This chain joins TRBV20-1 and TRBJ2-1; TRBD2 aligns across 12 bases. Per the germline V gene, CDR1 is DFQATT and CDR2 is SNEGSKA (reference sequence). J lost 6 bases, V lost 3 bases, and 3 bases had no gene match. This CDR3 contains 14 residues. The CDR3 loop reads CSARASGRANEQFF. The DNA of the CDR3 is TGCAGTGCTAGGGCTAGCGGGAGGGCCAATGAGCAGTTCTTC.

This clonotype was counted only a few times. The CDR3 DNA reads as TGTGCCAGCTCACCTACCACTAGCGGGAGATACGAGCAGTACTTC. This gives the protein CASSPTTSGRYEQYF. The V gene is TRBV18, the J gene TRBJ2-7, with 11 bases lining up with TRBD2. CDR1 is KGHSH, CDR2 LQKENI, per germline. This CDR3 is 15 amino acids long. After removal of 3 bases from V and 4 bases from J, the junction contained 5 bases not matched to a gene.

This chain connects TRBV27 to TRBJ2-7; D unresolved. With 5 bases removed from V and 3 bases from J, the gap between germline ends came to 11 bases. In germline, CDR1 is MNHEY, CDR2 SMNVEV (reference sequence). The CDR3 consists of 13 residues. CDR3 sequence (DNA): TGTGCCAGCAGTAGAGGAAAGAACTACGAGCAGTACTTC. Its protein is CASSRGKNYEQYF.

This chain uses TRBV5-1 with TRBJ1-1; D possibly corresponds to TRBD1 (5 bases). V was shortened by 5 bases and J by 3 bases, with 11 bases between the two germline ends. Germline V gene sequence: CDR1 SGHRS, CDR2 YFSETQ. The CDR3 is 13 residues long. CDR3 in amino acids: CASRRRGDTEAFF. CDR3 DNA sequence: TGCGCCAGCAGACGGCGGGGGGACACTGAAGCTTTCTTT.

This clonotype was seen at least ten times. The chain has TRBV2 and TRBJ2-3, with D possibly being TRBD2 (6 bases). The CDR3 totals 15 residues. Germline CDR1 reads SNHLY; CDR2 reads FYNNEI. Trimming pared 6 bases from V and 1 base from J, leaving 14 bases between. The CDR3 reads CASSAQGGGTDTQYF. CDR3 coding DNA: TGTGCCAGCAGCGCTCAGGGAGGTGGCACAGATACGCAGTATTTT.

This clonotype occurred a few times. The gene calls are TRBV24-1 and TRBJ2-5; a possible D gene is TRBD2 (6 bases). The CDR3 runs to 15 residues. Germline V gives CDR1 KGHDR, CDR2 SFDVKD. The V and J ends lost 10 bases and 5 bases respectively, with 22 bases between them. The chain's CDR3 is CATAVWQEGWETQYF. The CDR3 DNA reads as TGTGCCACTGCAGTGTGGCAGGAGGGATGGGAGACCCAGTACTTC.

This clonotype was picked up a small number of times. The chain is built from TRBV7-2 and TRBJ2-7, with D perhaps TRBD1 (6 bases). There are 16 residues in the CDR3. Trimming removed 2 bases at V and 5 bases at J, with 19 bases between. Germline CDR1 reads SGHTA; CDR2 reads FQGNSA. The CDR3 spells CASSLQTGTGGHEQYF. For the CDR3, the DNA is TGTGCCAGCAGCTTACAAACAGGGACGGGCGGCCACGAGCAGTACTTC.

This clonotype was seen a handful of times. The chain joins TRBV7-8 to TRBJ2-7; tentatively, D is TRBD2 (5 bases). This CDR3 spans 16 amino acids. V was clipped by 5 bases and J by 3 bases, with 20 bases between them. Germline V gene sequence: CDR1 SGHVS, CDR2 FQNEAQ. The DNA of the CDR3 is TGTGCCAGCAGCCCTCCCACCGGGAACGGTTTCTACGAGCAGTACTTC. Translating gives CASSPPTGNGFYEQYF.

The chain uses TRBV27 and TRBJ2-2; 8 bases are a match to TRBD1. The CDR3 is 15 residues long. Germline CDR1 reads MNHEY; CDR2 reads SMNVEV (reference sequence). J was trimmed by 3 bases and V by 7 bases; bases with no gene match: 7. CDR3 sequence: CASTARTGYTGELFF. CDR3 nucleotide sequence: TGTGCCAGCACCGCCCGGACAGGGTACACCGGGGAGCTGTTTTTT.

This clonotype turned up a few times. The rearrangement uses TRBV20-1 and TRBJ2-1; D ambiguous. The V gene's germline CDR1 is DFQATT and CDR2 SNEGSKA (reference sequence). This CDR3 has 12 residues. With 0 bases removed from V and 5 bases from J, the gap between germline ends came to 5 bases. Here the CDR3 DNA reads TGCAGTGCTAGAGACACAAACAATGAGCAGTTCTTC. Protein: CSARDTNNEQFF.

The CDR3 reads CASSLAAGLAGGTGELFF. The CDR3 nucleotides read TGTGCCAGCAGCTTGGCGGCGGGTCTAGCGGGAGGTACCGGGGAGCTGTTTTTT. V is TRBV5-6 and J is TRBJ2-2; the match to TRBD2 covers 11 bases. V shed 0 bases, J shed 5 bases, and the junction held 9 bases outside the gene matches. The CDR3 runs 18 residues. Germline loops: CDR1 SGHDT, CDR2 YYEEEE.

Only a few counts were recorded for this clonotype. The V and J genes are TRBV18 and TRBJ2-7; the D gene is possibly TRBD1 (5 bases). Germline V lookup: CDR1 KGHSH, CDR2 LQKENI. The CDR3 consists of 14 residues. Trimming shortened V by 2 bases and J by 2 bases, and 10 bases separated the two germline ends. The CDR3 coding sequence is TGTGCCAGCTCACCATTCGACAGCCCCTACGAGCAGTACTTC. Protein product: CASSPFDSPYEQYF.

V is TRBV7-8 and J is TRBJ1-5, with a tentative D call TRBD1 (6 bases). The CDR3 totals 16 residues. With 1 base removed from V and 4 bases from J, the gap between germline ends came to 14 bases. Germline V lookup: CDR1 SGHVS, CDR2 FQNEAQ. In DNA form, the CDR3 reads TGTGCCAGCAGCTTAGGGGACATCCTAGGGAATCAGCCCCAGCATTTT. This codes for CASSLGDILGNQPQHF.

This clonotype was seen a few times. This chain joins TRBV20-1 and TRBJ2-5; TRBD1 might be the D (5 bases). The CDR3 consists of 12 residues. Germline CDR1 reads DFQATT; CDR2 reads SNEGSKA (reference sequence). V was shortened by 4 bases and J by 5 bases, with 11 bases between the two germline ends. The CDR3 reads CSATREGETQYF. The CDR3 region has the DNA TGCAGTGCTACCAGGGAAGGGGAGACCCAGTACTTC.

This chain uses TRBV5-1 with TRBJ2-5; TRBD1 agrees at 8 bases. In germline, CDR1 is SGHRS, CDR2 YFSETQ. V lost 4 bases, J lost 7 bases, and 15 bases stayed unmatched. The CDR3 extends over 16 amino acids. The CDR3 protein is CASSADLRGTGGTQYF. The CDR3 DNA sequence: TGCGCCAGCAGCGCGGATCTCCGGGGGACAGGTGGGACCCAGTACTTC.

V is TRBV7-2 and J is TRBJ2-1; 8 bases fit TRBD1. The length of the CDR3 is 16 residues. Trimming removed 5 bases from V and 7 bases from J; junction bases left unmatched: 13. CDR1 and CDR2 from the germline V gene are SGHTA and FQGNSA. CDR3 DNA: TGTGCCAGCAGCCAGACCCCGGACAGGGTGGGAAATGAGCAGTTCTTC. This sequence encodes CASSQTPDRVGNEQFF.

The rearrangement joins TRBV9 to TRBJ2-1, with 11 bases lining up with TRBD2. CDR3 length: 15 residues. The germline gives CDR1 SGDLS, CDR2 YYNGEE. Unmatched junction bases numbered 8, after V lost 4 bases and J lost 8 bases. CDR3 in DNA: TGTGCCAGCAGCAGCCAGGGACTAGCGGTCTATGAGCAGTTCTTC. It encodes CASSSQGLAVYEQFF.

This clonotype was observed many times. The gene calls are TRBV29-1 and TRBJ2-7, with TRBD2 as a possible D gene (6 bases). The CDR3 runs 14 residues. Per germline, CDR1 SQVTM and CDR2 ANQGSEA. The germline V and J ends were trimmed by 6 bases and 0 bases, with 15 bases remaining between them. The CDR3 loop is CSVVDYESSYEQYF. The CDR3 DNA reads as TGCAGCGTCGTGGACTACGAAAGCTCCTACGAGCAGTACTTC.

The chain joins TRBV7-2 to TRBJ2-6; TRBD2 is a possible D gene (5 bases). This CDR3 spans 15 amino acids. The V end lost 5 bases, the J end lost 0 bases, and 8 bases lay between the germline ends. CDR1 is SGHTA, CDR2 FQGNSA, per germline. The CDR3 is CASSTSGSGANVLTF. The CDR3 nucleotides read TGTGCCAGCAGCACCAGCGGCTCTGGGGCCAACGTCCTGACTTTC. The complete variable domain, with remaining parts taken from reference TRBV7-2 and TRBJ2-6, reads GAGVSQSPSNKVTEKGKDVELRCDPISGHTALYWYRQSLGQGLEFLIYFQGNSAPDKSGLPSDRFSAERTGGSVSTLTIQRTQQEDSAVYLCASSTSGSGANVLTFGAGSRLTVL.

The chain links TRBV12-3 or TRBV12-4 to TRBJ2-1, with 9 bases that match TRBD2. The CDR3 consists of 16 residues. With 4 bases clipped from V and 4 bases from J, the junction kept 8 bases outside the gene matches. Written as DNA, the CDR3 is TGTGCCAGCAGTTCCCCTAGCGGGGTAACGTACAATGAGCAGTTCTTC. Protein product: CASSSPSGVTYNEQFF.

The chain couples TRBV18 to TRBJ2-2; D gene uncertain. CDR3 length: 15 residues. Trimming took 2 bases from V and 1 from J, leaving 8 bases between them. Germline-derived CDR1 and CDR2 are KGHSH and LQKENI. Here the CDR3 reads CASSPTRGNTGELFF. The CDR3 bases are TGTGCCAGCTCACCAACAAGAGGGAACACCGGGGAGCTGTTTTTT.

The CDR3 protein is CSAEGGANYGYTF. CDR3 in DNA: TGCAGCGCCGAGGGGGGGGCGAACTATGGCTACACCTTC. J is TRBJ1-2 and V is TRBV29-1, with D maybe TRBD1 (6 bases). The V end was cut by 7 bases, the J end by 2 bases, with 14 bases between. Germline CDR1 and CDR2: SQVTM and ANQGSEA. The CDR3 is 13 residues long.

This clonotype was seen many times. J is TRBJ2-1 and V is TRBV4-1; 8 nucleotides match TRBD2. CDR1 and CDR2 from the germline V gene are MGHRA and YSYEKL. This CDR3 is 16 amino acids long. The V gene end was trimmed by 1 base and the J gene end by 0 bases; junction bases not matched to a gene: 2. The CDR3 region is CASSQGGGSSYNEQFF. The CDR3 bases are TGCGCCAGCAGCCAAGGCGGGGGGAGCTCCTACAATGAGCAGTTCTTC.

In this sample, this clonotype turned up a few times. The chain joins TRBV7-3 to TRBJ2-1, with TRBD2 identical over 10 bases. Germline V lookup: CDR1 SGHTA, CDR2 FQGTGA. The trim removed 0 bases at V and 10 bases at J, leaving 9 bases unmatched. This CDR3 is built from 16 residues. CDR3 in amino acids: CASSLTRAGGPREQFF. The CDR3 DNA is TGTGCCAGCAGCTTAACAAGAGCGGGGGGGCCTAGGGAGCAGTTCTTC.

This rearrangement joins TRBV7-2 to TRBJ1-6; 11 nucleotides agree with TRBD1. Trimming at V came to 5 bases and at J to 8 bases, leaving 5 bases not matched to a gene. The V gene's germline CDR1 is SGHTA and CDR2 FQGNSA. The CDR3 is 15 amino acids. CDR3: CASSPGTGGDSPLHF. For the CDR3, the DNA is TGTGCCAGCAGCCCCGGGACAGGGGGAGATTCACCCCTCCACTTT.

The chain joins TRBV11-2 to TRBJ2-1; D is perhaps TRBD1 or TRBD2 (5 bases each). This CDR3 is 16 amino acids long. Germline V CDR1 and CDR2: SGHAT, FQNNGV. The V end lost 3 bases, the J end lost 8 bases, and 20 bases lay between the germline ends. CDR3 residues: CASSLYLDGALDEQFF. CDR3 sequence (DNA): TGTGCCAGCAGCTTGTACCTGGACGGGGCTCTCGATGAGCAGTTCTTC.

This clonotype has just a few counts. The J gene is TRBJ2-2, the V gene TRBV6-6; a possible D gene is TRBD2 (6 bases). There are 16 residues in the CDR3. The V and J ends lost 2 bases and 6 bases respectively, with 16 bases between them. The germline V gene encodes CDR1 MNHNY and CDR2 SVGAGI (reference sequence). CDR3 sequence: CASSYIRLGEAGELFF. CDR3 nucleotide sequence: TGTGCCAGCAGTTACATCCGTTTGGGGGAGGCCGGGGAGCTGTTTTTT.